Detailed here is one T cell receptor beta chain. What it binds is unknown. Time point noted: baseline pretreatment blood. Indicated treatment: 15 Gy SBRT to primary tumor, nephrectomy 4 weeks later. After SBRT, blood was collected at 2 and 4 weeks, plus baseline. Germline loops: CDR1 SGHDT, CDR2 YYEEEE. This CDR3 region has 13 residues. Trimming left V 2 bases short and J 4 bases short, with 9 bases between. The sample belongs to a study of radiation and T cells in renal cell carcinoma. Study information: Nephrectomy followed 15 Gy stereotactic body radiation by 4 weeks. Study-wide results and limits: Top tumor clonotypes rose in blood 2 weeks post-radiation, then contracted. Pretreatment tumor biopsies were lacking, so baseline clonotypes are unknown.

Profiled with immunoSEQ multiplex PCR; TCRdb holds only in-frame clones, not every one. The sample records over 85,000 clones, 70% to 85% being singletons. The sequencing here drew on blood, taken from a patient whose treatment included radiotherapy and nephrectomy. V gene TRBV5-6 combines with J gene TRBJ1-1; D remains ambiguous. The receptor was isolated from a man aged 55-75 years with renal cell carcinoma. The chain's CDR3 is CASSFGWGTEAFF. The CDR3 DNA reads as TGTGCCAGCAGCTTCGGGTGGGGCACTGAAGCTTTCTTT.